These T cell receptor beta chains were read from a single sample in a study of blood T cell repertoires in COVID-19. Repertoires were generated with immunoSEQ multiplex PCR, while TCRdb's copy carries only in-frame clones and drops some. The sample comprises about 36,000 clones, 80% to 90% of which are singletons, and 35% to 50% rests with the top ten. Specimen: peripheral blood. The receptors stem from a human donor in a cohort sampled during active or convalescent COVID-19. The donor label of this sample is uncertain. The CDR3 runs from the conserved cysteine through the conserved F or W. The order of the fields is V gene, D gene, J gene, clone size, CDR3 DNA, CDR3 protein. D genes are given only for firm matches. A row's size may be missing; if present it is once, few, many or a size class.

TRBV19	-	TRBJ2-3	-	TGTGCCAGTGGGCCAGGCCGACAGGATACGCAGTATTTT	CASGPGRQDTQYF
TRBV6-5	TRBD2	TRBJ2-7	-	TGTGCCAGCAGTCCACTAGCGGGAGGGCCAATCGAGCAGTACTTC	CASSPLAGGPIEQYF
TRBV13	TRBD2	TRBJ2-3	-	TGTGCCAGCAGGGAAACGGGAGGGCGGACAGATACGCAGTATTTT	CASRETGGRTDTQYF
TRBV6-1	TRBD2	TRBJ2-1	-	TGTGCCAGCAGTGATTCAGGACTAGCGGGAGGGCCTGGCAATGAGCAGTTCTTC	CASSDSGLAGGPGNEQFF
TRBV7-2	-	TRBJ2-2	-	TGTGCCAGCAGCTACAGCCTCGTGGACGGGGAGCTGTTTTTT	CASSYSLVDGELFF
TRBV30	-	TRBJ2-4	once	TGTGCCTGGAGTGTACGGGGGAGTAATAACATTCAGTACTTC	CAWSVRGSNNIQYF
TRBV2	TRBD1	TRBJ1-2	-	TGTGCCAGCAGTCCTAGGGGGCTCAACTATGGCTACACCTTC	CASSPRGLNYGYTF
TRBV6-5	-	TRBJ2-7	-	TGTGCCAGCACCTCACGGACATCCTACGAGCAGTACTTC	CASTSRTSYEQYF
TRBV18	-	TRBJ1-2	-	TGTGCCAGCTCACCCGACAGGAACTATGGCTACACCTTC	CASSPDRNYGYTF
TRBV9	TRBD2	TRBJ2-3	-	TGTGCCAGCAGCGTAGAAGGGCTAGCGGGAAACGGGGATACGCAGTATTTT	CASSVEGLAGNGDTQYF
TRBV4-3	-	TRBJ2-7	-	TGCGCCAGCAGCCAAGAAGGGAATCGACAGGCCTACTACGAGCAGTACTTC	CASSQEGNRQAYYEQYF
TRBV2	TRBD2	TRBJ2-1	-	TGTGCCAGCAGCGGCACTAGCGGGATGGGCAATGAGCAGTTCTTC	CASSGTSGMGNEQFF
TRBV5-5	TRBD1	TRBJ2-3	once	TGTGCCAGCAATCCAGGGGGCCATAGAGATACGCAGTATTTT	CASNPGGHRDTQYF
TRBV7-6	-	TRBJ1-1	-	TGTGCCAGCAGCTTAGGAGGTGGAGGGGCCACTGAAGCTTTCTTT	CASSLGGGGATEAFF
TRBV6-6	TRBD2	TRBJ2-2	-	TGTGCCAGCAGTTTAGCGGGAGGGCGGGAGCTGTTTTTT	CASSLAGGRELFF
TRBV3-1/TRBV3-2	TRBD2	TRBJ2-1	-	TGTGCCAGCAGCCCCCACCTGACTAGCCGAAATGAGCAGTTCTTC	CASSPHLTSRNEQFF
TRBV2	TRBD1	TRBJ1-5	-	TGTGCCAGCACCTCATCCCGGGACAGGGGTAAGCCCCAGCATTTT	CASTSSRDRGKPQHF
TRBV7-2	TRBD2	TRBJ2-3	-	TGTGCCAGCAGCCCAACTAGCGGAACAGATACGCAGTATTTT	CASSPTSGTDTQYF
TRBV20-1	-	TRBJ2-1	once	TGCAGTGCCCGGACAGTAAGTGAGCAGTTCTTC	CSARTVSEQFF
TRBV6-5	-	TRBJ1-1	-	TGTGCCAGCCCGACGGGAACTGAAGCTTTCTTT	CASPTGTEAFF
TRBV24-1	-	TRBJ1-2	-	TGTGCCACCAGTGACTCTGGACAGCGGGGGACAAATGGCTACACCTTC	CATSDSGQRGTNGYTF
TRBV19	-	TRBJ2-7	-	TGTGCCAGTAGTAGCGCCGTCGGCGCGGGCTACGAGCAGTACTTC	CASSSAVGAGYEQYF
TRBV11-2	-	TRBJ2-5	-	TGTGCCAGCAGCATGGGACTCAAAGAGACCCAGTACTTC	CASSMGLKETQYF
TRBV21-1	-	TRBJ1-6	-	TGTGCCAGCAGCCCGCCCCTCCACTTT	CASSPPLHF
TRBV2	-	TRBJ1-2	-	TGTGCCAGCACTCTGATGACACTTAACTATGGCTACACCTTC	CASTLMTLNYGYTF
TRBV6-6	TRBD2	TRBJ2-3	-	TGTGCCAGCCTTAGCGGGAGGAGGGCTGATACGCAGTATTTT	CASLSGRRADTQYF
TRBV7-6	TRBD2	TRBJ2-2	few	TGTGCCAGCAGCCCCTACCCCCACACTAGCGGGAGAGGCGGGGAGCTGTTTTTT	CASSPYPHTSGRGGELFF
TRBV7-8	TRBD1	TRBJ1-5	-	TGTGCCAGCAGCCCGACAGGGCTAGGCAATCAGCCCCAGCATTTT	CASSPTGLGNQPQHF
TRBV5-1	-	TRBJ1-1	-	TGCGCCAGCAGCGTGGGCGGCCTGAACACTGAAGCTTTCTTT	CASSVGGLNTEAFF
TRBV30	-	TRBJ1-4	-	TGTGCCTGGAGTCCACTTCTACAGGCCACTCTGCAAAAACTGTTTTTT	CAWSPLLQATLQKLFF
TRBV7-2	-	TRBJ2-1	-	TGTGCCAGCAGCTTAGGACAGAGCCTCAATGAGCAGTTCTTC	CASSLGQSLNEQFF
TRBV19	-	TRBJ1-5	-	TGTGCCAGTGGGGAGGCCTGGGGCAATCAGCCCCAGCATTTT	CASGEAWGNQPQHF
TRBV7-2	-	TRBJ2-5	-	TGTGCCAGCAGCTTGGTACACAATCAAGAGACCCAGTACTTC	CASSLVHNQETQYF
TRBV18	-	TRBJ2-4	-	TGTGCCAGCTCACCACCGACAGGATTGAGAGGGACCAAAAACATTCAGTACTTC	CASSPPTGLRGTKNIQYF
TRBV6-5	-	TRBJ2-2	-	TGTGCCAGCAGTACGAGGTGGGACACCGGGGAGCTGTTTTTT	CASSTRWDTGELFF
TRBV27	-	TRBJ1-2	once	TGTGCCAGCAGTTCGACAGGACGCCCGTTGGAGGGCTACACCTTC	CASSSTGRPLEGYTF
TRBV27	TRBD2	TRBJ2-1	-	TGTGCCAGCAGGGCTGGGGGGGTTTACAATGAGCAGTTCTTC	CASRAGGVYNEQFF
TRBV24-1	-	TRBJ1-4	-	TGTGCCACCAGTGACCCGGGGGAAAAACTGTTTTTT	CATSDPGEKLFF
TRBV7-9	-	TRBJ1-1	-	TGTGCCAGCAGCCATCGGGACACTGAAGCTTTCTTT	CASSHRDTEAFF
TRBV11-2	TRBD2	TRBJ2-2	-	TGTGCCAGCAGCCCACCGGGACTAGCGGGAGCCGGGGAGCTGTTTTTT	CASSPPGLAGAGELFF
TRBV1	-	TRBJ2-1	-	TGCACCAGCAGCCAAGGACTAGCGGGAGGGATGGGGATAAATGAGCAGTTCTTC	CTSSQGLAGGMGINEQFF
TRBV7-2	-	TRBJ2-5	-	TGTGCCAGCAGCTTAGCGCCTAGCTCGGAGACCCAGTACTTC	CASSLAPSSETQYF
TRBV5-8	-	TRBJ2-5	few	TGTGCCAGCAGCTTGGGGGTAGCGGATCAAGAGACCCAGTACTTC	CASSLGVADQETQYF
TRBV15	-	TRBJ1-1	-	TGTGCCACCAGCAGACAGGGGAATGAAGCTTTCTTT	CATSRQGNEAFF
TRBV5-1	TRBD2	TRBJ2-1	-	TGCGTCAGCAGCCAACCGGGACTAGCGGGAGCATCCTACAATGAGCAGTTCTTC	CVSSQPGLAGASYNEQFF
TRBV18	-	TRBJ1-2	-	TGTGCCAGCTCACCAGAGGGGGACTATGGCTACACCTTC	CASSPEGDYGYTF
TRBV7-9	-	TRBJ2-1	-	TGTGCCAGCAGGCCAAGACTAGTAAATGAGCAGTTCTTC	CASRPRLVNEQFF
TRBV12-3/TRBV12-4	TRBD1	TRBJ2-7	-	TGTGCCAGCAGTCCGGGACAGTTCTACGAGCAGTACTTC	CASSPGQFYEQYF
TRBV6-5	-	TRBJ2-2	-	TGTGCCAGCAGTTTTAGGGGGAGAGTGAACACCGGGGAGCTGTTTTTT	CASSFRGRVNTGELFF
TRBV9	TRBD2	TRBJ2-5	-	TGTGCCAGCAGCCCAGGAGGACTAGCGGGAGCCCAAGAGACCCAGTACTTC	CASSPGGLAGAQETQYF
TRBV11-2	-	TRBJ2-2	-	TGTGCCAGCAGCTTAGAGGATCCGGGGGCCGGGGAGCTGTTTTTT	CASSLEDPGAGELFF
TRBV18	-	TRBJ2-4	-	TGTGCCAGCTCATCCGACAGAAAACTAGCCAAAAACATTCAGTACTTC	CASSSDRKLAKNIQYF